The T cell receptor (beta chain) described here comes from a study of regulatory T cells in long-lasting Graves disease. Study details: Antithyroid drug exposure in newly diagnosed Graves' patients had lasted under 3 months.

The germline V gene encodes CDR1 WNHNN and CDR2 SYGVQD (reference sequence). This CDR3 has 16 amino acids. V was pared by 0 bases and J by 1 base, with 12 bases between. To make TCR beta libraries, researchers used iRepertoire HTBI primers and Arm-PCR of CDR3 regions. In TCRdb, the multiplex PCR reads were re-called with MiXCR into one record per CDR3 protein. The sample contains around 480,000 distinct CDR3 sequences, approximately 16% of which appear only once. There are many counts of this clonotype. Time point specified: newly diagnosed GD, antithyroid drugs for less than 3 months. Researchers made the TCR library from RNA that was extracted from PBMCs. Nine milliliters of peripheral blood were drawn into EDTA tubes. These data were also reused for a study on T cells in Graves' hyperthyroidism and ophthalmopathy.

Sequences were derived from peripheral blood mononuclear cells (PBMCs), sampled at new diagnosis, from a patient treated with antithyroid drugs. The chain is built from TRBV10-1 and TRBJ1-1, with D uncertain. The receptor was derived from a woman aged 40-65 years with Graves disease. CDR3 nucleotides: TGCGCCAGCAGTGAGTCAAGGGAAGCCCGGAACACTGAAGCTTTCTTT. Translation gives CASSESREARNTEAFF.